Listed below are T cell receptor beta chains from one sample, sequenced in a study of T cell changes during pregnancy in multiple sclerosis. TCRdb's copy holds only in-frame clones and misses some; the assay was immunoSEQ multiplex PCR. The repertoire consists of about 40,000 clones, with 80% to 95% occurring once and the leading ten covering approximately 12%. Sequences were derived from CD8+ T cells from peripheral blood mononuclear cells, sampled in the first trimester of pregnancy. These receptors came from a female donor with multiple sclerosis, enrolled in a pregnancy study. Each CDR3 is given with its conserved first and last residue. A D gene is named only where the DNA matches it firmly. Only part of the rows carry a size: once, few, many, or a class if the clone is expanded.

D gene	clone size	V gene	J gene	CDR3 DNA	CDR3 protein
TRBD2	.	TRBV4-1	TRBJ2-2	TGCGCCAGCCGACCGTTTGGCGGGGGGGCCGATTCCGGGGAGCTGTTTTTT	CASRPFGGGADSGELFF
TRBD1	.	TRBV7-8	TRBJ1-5	TGTGCCAGCAGCCTATTCTCGGGACAGGGGGATCAGCCCCAGCATTTT	CASSLFSGQGDQPQHF
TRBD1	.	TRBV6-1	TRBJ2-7	TGTGCCAGCAGTCCCCAGGGGGCGTCCTACGAGCAGTACTTC	CASSPQGASYEQYF
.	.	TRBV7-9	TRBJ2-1	TGTGCCAGCAGCTTCCGGACTGCCTACAATGAGCAGTTCTTC	CASSFRTAYNEQFF
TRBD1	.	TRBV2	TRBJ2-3	TGTGCCAGTGTGACAGGGGCATCCACAGATACGCAGTATTTT	CASVTGASTDTQYF
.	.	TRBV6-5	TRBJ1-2	TGTGCCAGCGCAGCGGGCGTGAACTATGGCTACACCTTC	CASAAGVNYGYTF
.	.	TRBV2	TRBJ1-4	TGTGCCAGCAGTGCGGAGGGGAAGGCTAATGAAAAACTGTTTTTT	CASSAEGKANEKLFF
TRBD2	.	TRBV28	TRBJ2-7	TGTGCCAGCAGGGGACTAGACTCCTACGAGCAGTACTTC	CASRGLDSYEQYF
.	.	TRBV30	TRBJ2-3	TGTGCCTGGAGTGTAGCAGCGTTTAAACCTACTAGCACAGATACGCAGTATTTT	CAWSVAAFKPTSTDTQYF
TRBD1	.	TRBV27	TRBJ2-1	TGTGCCAGCAGTCTATCGGGACAGTACAATGAGCAGTTCTTC	CASSLSGQYNEQFF
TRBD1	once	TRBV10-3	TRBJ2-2	TGTGCCATCAGTGAGCCCTCCGGGACAGTTCTCACCGGGGAGCTGTTTTTT	CAISEPSGTVLTGELFF
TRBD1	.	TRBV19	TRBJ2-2	TGTGCCAGTAGTTGGGGACAGGGCTTAACCGGGGAGCTGTTTTTT	CASSWGQGLTGELFF
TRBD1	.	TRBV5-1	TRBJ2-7	TGCGCCAGCAGCTTGAACAGGGGGACCTCTTTAGAGCAGTACTTC	CASSLNRGTSLEQYF